Shown below are 10 T cell receptor beta chains from a single sample sequenced in a study of shared clonotypes between healthy human individuals. The data were produced by immunoSEQ multiplex PCR, yet TCRdb's version contains in-frame clones alone and is incomplete. The sample contains millions of clones, 90% to 95% of which appear only once. The sample consisted of naive CD4+ T cells sorted from blood. Subset described: CD45RA+ positively selected. Receptor source: a man aged 18 to 35 in good health.

The rearrangement links TRBV30 to TRBJ1-5; D not certain. In germline, CDR1 is GTSNPN, CDR2 SVGIG (reference sequence). Between the trimmed V and J ends, which lost 0 bases and 0 bases, there was a span of 9 bases. The CDR3 contains 15 residues. The CDR3 DNA sequence: TGTGCCTGGAGTGTAGTCGGGTATAGCAATCAGCCCCAGCATTTT. This gives the protein CAWSVVGYSNQPQHF. Full variable domain (remainder filled in from reference TRBV30 and TRBJ1-5): SQTIHQWPATLVQPVGSPLSLECTVEGTSNPNLYWYRQAAGRGLQLLFYSVGIGQISSEVPQNLSASRPQDRQFILSSKKLLLSDSGFYLCAWSVVGYSNQPQHFGDGTRLSIL.

The genes are TRBV5-1 and TRBJ2-7; D may be TRBD2 (5 bases). Trimming left V 4 bases short and J 7 bases short, with 15 bases between. Germline assignment: CDR1 SGHRS and CDR2 YFSETQ. The CDR3 covers 13 residues. The CDR3 DNA follows: TGCGCCAGCAGCCTGAGGGCAGGTCAGGAGCAGTACTTC. Protein: CASSLRAGQEQYF.

This clone is a singleton in its sample. A read error may explain this, as a much larger clone is one base away. Other DNA sequences in the same sample also yield this CDR3. The rearrangement links TRBV30 to TRBJ1-4; D perhaps matches TRBD1 (6 bases). V shed 3 bases and J shed 12 bases, with 14 bases lying between them. Germline V gene sequence: CDR1 GTSNPN, CDR2 SVGIG (reference sequence). This CDR3 comprises 12 residues. CDR3 residues: CAWSSTGRELFF. DNA for the CDR3: TGTGCCTGGAGCTCGACAGGCCGCGAACTGTTTTTT.

The chain combines TRBV9 with TRBJ2-7, with a tentative D call TRBD2 (6 bases). CDR3 size: 16 residues. Trimming left V 2 bases short and J 4 bases short, with 19 bases between. Germline CDR1 SGDLS, CDR2 YYNGEE. The CDR3 nucleotides read TGTGCCAGCAGCGTTCGGGACGGGGGTCCCTTTTACGAGCAGTACTTC. Its protein is CASSVRDGGPFYEQYF.

V usage is TRBV7-9 and J usage is TRBJ2-1; 12 nucleotides agree with TRBD2. The germline V gene encodes CDR1 SEHNR and CDR2 FQNEAQ (reference sequence). CDR3 length equals 18 residues. The V and J ends lost 4 bases and 6 bases, in that order; junction bases with no gene match: 13. The CDR3 region is CASSSLAGGPRGANEQFF. CDR3 sequence (DNA): TGTGCCAGCAGCTCGCTAGCGGGAGGGCCCAGGGGAGCCAATGAGCAGTTCTTC.

The V call is TRBV10-2, the J call TRBJ2-7, with D hard to call. The CDR3 totals 13 residues. The germline V and J ends were trimmed by 6 bases and 4 bases, with 13 bases remaining between them. Germline V gene data show CDR1 as WSHSY and CDR2 as SAAADI. The CDR3 bases are TGCGCCAGCAGCCTCTACCACGAGTACGAGCAGTACTTC. It is translated as CASSLYHEYEQYF.

V is TRBV18 and J is TRBJ1-1; unclear D gene. The V end lost 2 bases, the J end lost 1 base, and 11 bases lay between the germline ends. There are 15 residues in the CDR3. CDR1 and CDR2 from the germline V gene are KGHSH and LQKENI. For the CDR3, the DNA is TGTGCCAGCTCACCATCGAACAACCAGAACACTGAAGCTTTCTTT. This codes for CASSPSNNQNTEAFF.

The chain recombines TRBV2 with TRBJ2-7; 7 bases fit TRBD2. The CDR3 has 15 amino acids. Germline-derived CDR1 and CDR2 are SNHLY and FYNNEI. J lost 0 bases, V lost 5 bases, and 7 bases had no gene match. The CDR3 region has the DNA TGTGCCAGCAGTACCGACTGGACTAGCTCCTACGAGCAGTACTTC. As protein: CASSTDWTSSYEQYF.

CDR3 in DNA: TGTGCCAGCAGCTTAATAGGCTCTGGAAACACCATATATTTT. This encodes CASSLIGSGNTIYF. The chain has TRBV7-8 and TRBJ1-3, with unresolved D. Trimming cost V 2 bases and J 0 bases, with 5 bases left between them. Germline values: CDR1 SGHVS, CDR2 FQNEAQ. This CDR3 contains 14 residues.

On this clone: Different DNA sequences within this sample yield the same CDR3. The chain has TRBV18 and TRBJ1-3; D possibly corresponds to TRBD1 (6 bases). The CDR3 is made up of 16 amino acids. Trimming took 3 bases from V and 1 from J, leaving 13 bases between them. The germline gives CDR1 KGHSH, CDR2 LQKENI. CDR3 loop: CASSPTQGGSGNTIYF. The DNA of the CDR3 is TGTGCCAGCTCACCCACACAGGGTGGGTCTGGAAACACCATATATTTT.